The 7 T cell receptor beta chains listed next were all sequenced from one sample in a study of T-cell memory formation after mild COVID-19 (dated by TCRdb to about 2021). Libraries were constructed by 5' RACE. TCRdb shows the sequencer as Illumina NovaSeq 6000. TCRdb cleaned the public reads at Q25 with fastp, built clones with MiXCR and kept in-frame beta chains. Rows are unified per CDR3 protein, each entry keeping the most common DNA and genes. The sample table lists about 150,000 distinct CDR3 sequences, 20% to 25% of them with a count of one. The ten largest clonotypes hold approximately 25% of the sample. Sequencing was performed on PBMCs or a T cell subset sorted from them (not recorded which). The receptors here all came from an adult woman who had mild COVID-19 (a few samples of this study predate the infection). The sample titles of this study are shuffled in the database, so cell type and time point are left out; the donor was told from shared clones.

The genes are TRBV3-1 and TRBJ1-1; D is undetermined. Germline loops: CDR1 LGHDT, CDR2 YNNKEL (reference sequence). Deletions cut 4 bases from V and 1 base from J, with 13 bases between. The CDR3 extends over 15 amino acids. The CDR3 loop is CASSPDSWSNTEAFF. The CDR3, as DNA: TGTGCCAGCAGCCCGGACTCTTGGTCGAACACTGAAGCTTTCTTT.

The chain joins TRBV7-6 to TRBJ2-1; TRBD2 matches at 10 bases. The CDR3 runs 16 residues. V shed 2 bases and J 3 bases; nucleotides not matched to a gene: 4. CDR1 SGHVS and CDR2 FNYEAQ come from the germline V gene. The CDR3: CASSLTVAGGYNEQFF. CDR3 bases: TGTGCCAGCAGCTTAACTGTAGCGGGAGGCTACAATGAGCAGTTCTTC.

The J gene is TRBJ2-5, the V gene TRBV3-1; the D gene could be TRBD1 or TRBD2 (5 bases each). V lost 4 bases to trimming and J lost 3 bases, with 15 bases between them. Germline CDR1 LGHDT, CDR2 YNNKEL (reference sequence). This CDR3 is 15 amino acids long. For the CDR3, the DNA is TGTGCCAGCAGCCCATCCGGGGACGGAGAAGAGACCCAGTACTTC. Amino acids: CASSPSGDGEETQYF.

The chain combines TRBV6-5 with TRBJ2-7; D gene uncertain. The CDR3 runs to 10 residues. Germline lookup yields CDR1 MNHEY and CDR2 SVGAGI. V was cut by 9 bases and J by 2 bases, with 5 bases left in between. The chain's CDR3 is CARAAYEQYF. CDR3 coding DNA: TGTGCCAGGGCAGCCTACGAGCAGTACTTC.

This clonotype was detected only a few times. The CDR3 DNA sequence: TGTGCCAGCAGCTTAGTCGGTCCTGGTGTCAGGGGCCACGAGCAGTACTTC. Translating gives CASSLVGPGVRGHEQYF. The chain carries TRBV7-9 and TRBJ2-7, with a possible D match to TRBD1 (6 bases). The germline V gene encodes CDR1 SEHNR and CDR2 FQNEAQ (reference sequence). The CDR3 runs to 17 residues. V was cut by 1 base and J by 5 bases, with 21 bases left in between.

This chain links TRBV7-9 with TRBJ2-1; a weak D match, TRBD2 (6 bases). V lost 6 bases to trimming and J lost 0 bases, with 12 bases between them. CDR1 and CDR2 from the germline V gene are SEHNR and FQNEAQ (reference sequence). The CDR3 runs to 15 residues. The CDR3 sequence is CASSSLGGSYNEQFF. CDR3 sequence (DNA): TGTGCCAGCAGTTCCTTGGGGGGCTCCTACAATGAGCAGTTCTTC. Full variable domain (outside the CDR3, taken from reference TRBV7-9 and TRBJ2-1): DTGVSQNPRHKITKRGQNVTFRCDPISEHNRLYWYRQTLGQGPEFLTYFQNEAQLEKSRLLSDRFSAERPKGSFSTLEIQRTEQGDSAMYLCASSSLGGSYNEQFFGPGTRLTVL.

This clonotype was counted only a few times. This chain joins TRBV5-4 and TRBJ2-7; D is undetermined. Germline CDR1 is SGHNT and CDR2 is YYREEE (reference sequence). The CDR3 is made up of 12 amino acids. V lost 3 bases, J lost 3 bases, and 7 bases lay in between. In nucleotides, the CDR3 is TGTGCCAGCAGCTGGGGTAACTACGAGCAGTACTTC. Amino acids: CASSWGNYEQYF.